A selection of T cell receptor beta chains follows, all from one sample in a study of blood T cell repertoires in COVID-19. Only in-frame clones appear in the TCRdb table, and some are missing; sequencing was by immunoSEQ multiplex PCR. The sample consists of around 100,000 clones, approximately 90% of them appearing once. Sequencing input: peripheral blood. These receptors were taken from a woman aged 45-60 years with acute or convalescent COVID-19. Each CDR3 is given with its conserved first and last residue. Size is omitted from some rows. Given values are once, few, many or a class for expanded clones.

-	TRBJ2-3	TRBV28	CASSSRTGDTDTQYF
-	TRBJ1-5	TRBV30	CAWRGPGDNQPQHF
few	TRBJ2-3	TRBV2	CASRGTSGGSDTQYF
-	TRBJ2-7	TRBV6-5	CASTLVGGEQYF
-	TRBJ2-7	TRBV10-3	CAISDGDFNYEQYF
-	TRBJ1-6	TRBV28	CASSGGDRYNSPLHF
-	TRBJ1-2	TRBV7-9	CAISSTGVDRGYTF
-	TRBJ1-5	TRBV30	CAWSVSGDNQPQHF
-	TRBJ1-6	TRBV19	CASSPAPSGNSPLHF
-	TRBJ1-5	TRBV30	CAARDRGKNQPQHF
-	TRBJ2-6	TRBV19	CASSTGSGANVLTF
-	TRBJ1-6	TRBV5-6	CASSFDPGQKNSPLHF
-	TRBJ2-7	TRBV3-1/TRBV3-2	CASSLNSGGAYEQYF
-	TRBJ2-1	TRBV6-2/TRBV6-3	CASSSRDRRDNEQFF
-	TRBJ2-7	TRBV7-2	CASSPATQTYEQYF
-	TRBJ2-3	TRBV5-1	CASSPGQFEISTDTQYF
-	TRBJ1-2	TRBV2	CASSEDSYGYTF
-	TRBJ2-1	TRBV7-9	CASSLGQYNEQFF
-	TRBJ2-7	TRBV6-1	CASSEMGGAYEQYF
-	TRBJ2-7	TRBV28	CASSLYGYEQYF
-	TRBJ2-1	TRBV7-8	CASSLEIAARGREQFF
-	TRBJ1-6	TRBV25-1	CASSDGQGVNSPLHF
-	TRBJ2-2	TRBV2	CASNRDRNTGELFF
-	TRBJ1-2	TRBV3-1/TRBV3-2	CASSQEAANYGYTF
-	TRBJ2-1	TRBV18	CASSLTGGSYNEQFF